These T cell receptor beta chains were read from a single sample in a study of T-cell reconstitution after alpha-beta-depleted transplantation in children. Using its own MiXCR run on the PCR reads, TCRdb lists one record per CDR3 protein. The sample has hundreds of thousands of distinct CDR3 sequences; 15% to 20% are singletons. The starting material was PBMCs from the stem cell graft donor, obtained from the stem cell graft. Receptors were obtained from a human donor who donated a stem cell graft to a child with acute myeloid leukemia. Both conserved end residues are trimmed from each CDR3. Each record gives: CDR3 protein, V gene, D gene, J gene. The D gene is left open where the match is weak.

CDR3aa: ASSFVGTGVGGANVLT; v_gene: TRBV11-2; d_gene: TRBD1; j_gene: TRBJ2-6
CDR3aa: ASSWNRGSSGANVLT; v_gene: TRBV6-5; d_gene: TRBD1; j_gene: TRBJ2-6
CDR3aa: ASARGGGLYNEQF; v_gene: TRBV7-2; d_gene: NA; j_gene: TRBJ2-1
CDR3aa: SASEGTDYTEAF; v_gene: TRBV20-1; d_gene: TRBD1; j_gene: TRBJ1-1
CDR3aa: SASRPTLDGSYGYT; v_gene: TRBV20-1; d_gene: NA; j_gene: TRBJ1-2
CDR3aa: SAPKASTESNQPQH; v_gene: TRBV20-1; d_gene: NA; j_gene: TRBJ1-5
CDR3aa: ASSHVGVGELF; v_gene: TRBV4-3; d_gene: NA; j_gene: TRBJ2-2
CDR3aa: ASSDMGQGH; v_gene: TRBV10-2; d_gene: TRBD1; j_gene: TRBJ2-3
CDR3aa: ASSSGGPTNEKLF; v_gene: TRBV18; d_gene: NA; j_gene: TRBJ1-4
CDR3aa: ASSSDRGRWEQY; v_gene: TRBV7-9; d_gene: TRBD1; j_gene: TRBJ2-7
CDR3aa: ASSDQGYEQY; v_gene: TRBV6-5; d_gene: NA; j_gene: TRBJ2-7
CDR3aa: ASSRTSNTGELF; v_gene: TRBV6-1; d_gene: TRBD2; j_gene: TRBJ2-2
CDR3aa: ASSRQANTGELF; v_gene: TRBV7-8; d_gene: NA; j_gene: TRBJ2-2
CDR3aa: ASSPRTNYGYT; v_gene: TRBV4-3; d_gene: NA; j_gene: TRBJ1-2
CDR3aa: SVTRDFQETQY; v_gene: TRBV20-1; d_gene: NA; j_gene: TRBJ2-5
CDR3aa: ASSLRDLAGGPREQF; v_gene: TRBV5-1; d_gene: TRBD2; j_gene: TRBJ2-1
CDR3aa: AWSRGPDGANVLT; v_gene: TRBV30; d_gene: NA; j_gene: TRBJ2-6
CDR3aa: SASSRQGAGYGYT; v_gene: TRBV20-1; d_gene: TRBD1; j_gene: TRBJ1-2
CDR3aa: SASAYRVPINEQF; v_gene: TRBV20-1; d_gene: NA; j_gene: TRBJ2-1
CDR3aa: ASSQFRQGFPEKLF; v_gene: TRBV7-6; d_gene: TRBD1; j_gene: TRBJ1-4
CDR3aa: ATRTYTSKNQPQH; v_gene: TRBV15; d_gene: NA; j_gene: TRBJ1-5
CDR3aa: ASSLGQGLNTEAF; v_gene: TRBV5-1; d_gene: TRBD1; j_gene: TRBJ1-1
CDR3aa: ASSHDRDYGYT; v_gene: TRBV7-8; d_gene: TRBD1; j_gene: TRBJ1-2
CDR3aa: ASSYPHLNTEAF; v_gene: TRBV6-2/TRBV6-3; d_gene: NA; j_gene: TRBJ1-1
CDR3aa: ASSRYSSPTSNYGYT; v_gene: TRBV27; d_gene: NA; j_gene: TRBJ1-2
CDR3aa: ASSFLYPDTQY; v_gene: TRBV6-2/TRBV6-3; d_gene: NA; j_gene: TRBJ2-3
CDR3aa: SAPGPWAGTYEQY; v_gene: TRBV20-1; d_gene: NA; j_gene: TRBJ2-7
CDR3aa: ASSQTGDYNSPLH; v_gene: TRBV3-1; d_gene: TRBD1; j_gene: TRBJ1-6
CDR3aa: SAQGQGISPLH; v_gene: TRBV20-1; d_gene: TRBD1; j_gene: TRBJ1-6
CDR3aa: ASSLRRGDNEKLF; v_gene: TRBV7-2; d_gene: NA; j_gene: TRBJ1-4
CDR3aa: SARRQGQGTQY; v_gene: TRBV20-1; d_gene: NA; j_gene: TRBJ2-5
CDR3aa: ASSFSFTGTFEAF; v_gene: TRBV11-3; d_gene: NA; j_gene: TRBJ1-1
CDR3aa: ASSLGGRSNQPQH; v_gene: TRBV27; d_gene: NA; j_gene: TRBJ1-5
CDR3aa: SARGEGGVTYNEQF; v_gene: TRBV20-1; d_gene: NA; j_gene: TRBJ2-1
CDR3aa: SAPRRQGKDTQY; v_gene: TRBV20-1; d_gene: NA; j_gene: TRBJ2-3
CDR3aa: ASSLGTLAGAADTQY; v_gene: TRBV5-1; d_gene: TRBD2; j_gene: TRBJ2-3
CDR3aa: ASKGPDNEQF; v_gene: TRBV12-3/TRBV12-4; d_gene: NA; j_gene: TRBJ2-1
CDR3aa: ASSKPGQDTDTQY; v_gene: TRBV21-1; d_gene: NA; j_gene: TRBJ2-3
CDR3aa: ASSYSIGTGTGANVLT; v_gene: TRBV6-5; d_gene: TRBD1; j_gene: TRBJ2-6
CDR3aa: SAVQGSSTDTQY; v_gene: TRBV20-1; d_gene: NA; j_gene: TRBJ2-3
CDR3aa: SASGPYQNIQY; v_gene: TRBV29-1; d_gene: NA; j_gene: TRBJ2-4
CDR3aa: ASSQLKNTGELF; v_gene: TRBV4-3; d_gene: NA; j_gene: TRBJ2-2
CDR3aa: ASSQEGGQGAGEQY; v_gene: TRBV4-3; d_gene: TRBD1; j_gene: TRBJ2-7
CDR3aa: ASSPRGALETDTQY; v_gene: TRBV18; d_gene: NA; j_gene: TRBJ2-3
CDR3aa: ASSYRTGETQY; v_gene: TRBV7-2; d_gene: NA; j_gene: TRBJ2-5
CDR3aa: SASLQGSYGYT; v_gene: TRBV20-1; d_gene: NA; j_gene: TRBJ1-2
CDR3aa: ASSHSGQGGTGELF; v_gene: TRBV12-3/TRBV12-4; d_gene: TRBD1; j_gene: TRBJ2-2
CDR3aa: ASSLDAARANVLT; v_gene: TRBV5-1; d_gene: NA; j_gene: TRBJ2-6
CDR3aa: ASSSSASGGPYEQY; v_gene: TRBV7-2; d_gene: TRBD2; j_gene: TRBJ2-7
CDR3aa: SARITETQY; v_gene: TRBV20-1; d_gene: NA; j_gene: TRBJ2-5
CDR3aa: SATRGVTDTQY; v_gene: TRBV20-1; d_gene: TRBD2; j_gene: TRBJ2-3
CDR3aa: ASSPLATASTDTQY; v_gene: TRBV12-3/TRBV12-4; d_gene: NA; j_gene: TRBJ2-3
CDR3aa: ASSSSGTGTYDQY; v_gene: TRBV25-1; d_gene: TRBD1; j_gene: TRBJ2-7
CDR3aa: ASSFEGSSYNEQF; v_gene: TRBV12-3/TRBV12-4; d_gene: NA; j_gene: TRBJ2-1